This TCR beta chain comes out of a study of blood T cell dynamics during melanoma immunotherapy. The overall study: Metastatic melanoma patients received first-line pembrolizumab or nivolumab plus ipilimumab.

Sequencing was performed with immunoSEQ multiplex PCR; in TCRdb, only in-frame clones are kept and a portion is missing. This sample carries over 10,000 clones, around 90% of them seen once, and the ten largest clones take less than 0.2%. The study, taken as a whole, reports: Immune-effector CD8+ cells best matched cell-free DNA CDR3 sequences and were most clonal.

In the case of this clone: Antigen specificity is unknown.

Time point given: pre-treatment baseline. Blood was drawn before treatment and at week 3 after checkpoint blockade. V was pared by 7 bases and J by 5 bases, with 15 bases between. Per germline, CDR1 LNHDA and CDR2 SQIVND (reference sequence). This CDR3 has 14 amino acids. Sequencing used effector memory CD8+ T cells from blood, obtained from a patient treated with checkpoint blockade. The sequence was obtained from a human donor with melanoma. This chain links TRBV19 with TRBJ1-3; D gene unclear. The CDR3 nucleotides read TGTGCCAGTAAATGGAAAGCGCCTCGAAACACCATATATTTT. Protein product: CASKWKAPRNTIYF.